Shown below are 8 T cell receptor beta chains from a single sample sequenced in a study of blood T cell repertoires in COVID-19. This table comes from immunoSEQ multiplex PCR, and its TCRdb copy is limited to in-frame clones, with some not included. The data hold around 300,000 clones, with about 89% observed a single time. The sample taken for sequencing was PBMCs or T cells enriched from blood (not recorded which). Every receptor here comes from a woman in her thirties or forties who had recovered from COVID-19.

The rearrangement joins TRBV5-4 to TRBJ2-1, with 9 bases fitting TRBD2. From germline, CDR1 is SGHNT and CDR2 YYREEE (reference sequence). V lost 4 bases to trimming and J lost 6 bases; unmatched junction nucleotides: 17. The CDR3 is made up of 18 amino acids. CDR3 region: CASSVGGGGAFTRNEQFF. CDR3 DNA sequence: TGTGCCAGCAGCGTCGGGGGCGGGGGGGCCTTTACCCGCAATGAGCAGTTCTTC.

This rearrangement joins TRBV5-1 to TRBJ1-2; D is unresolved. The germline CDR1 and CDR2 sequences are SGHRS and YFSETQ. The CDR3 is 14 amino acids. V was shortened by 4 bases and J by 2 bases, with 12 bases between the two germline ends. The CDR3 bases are TGCGCCAGCAGCCCTTTACCGGGGAACTATGGCTACACCTTC. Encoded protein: CASSPLPGNYGYTF. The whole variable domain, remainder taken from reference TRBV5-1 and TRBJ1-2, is KAGVTQTPRYLIKTRGQQVTLSCSPISGHRSVSWYQQTPGQGLQFLFEYFSETQRNKGNFPGRFSGRQFSNSRSEMNVSTLELGDSALYLCASSPLPGNYGYTFGSGTRLTVV.

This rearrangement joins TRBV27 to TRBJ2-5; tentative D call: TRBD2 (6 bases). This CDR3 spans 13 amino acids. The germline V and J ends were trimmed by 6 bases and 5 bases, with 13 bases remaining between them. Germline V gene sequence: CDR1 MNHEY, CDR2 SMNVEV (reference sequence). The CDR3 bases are TGTGCCAGCAGCTATGGGAGGTGGGAGACCCAGTACTTC. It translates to CASSYGRWETQYF.

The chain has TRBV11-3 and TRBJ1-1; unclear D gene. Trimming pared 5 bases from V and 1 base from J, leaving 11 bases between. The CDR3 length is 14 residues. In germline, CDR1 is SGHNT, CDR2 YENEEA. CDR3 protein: CASSPSAENTEAFF. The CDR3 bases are TGTGCCAGCAGCCCTAGCGCGGAGAACACTGAAGCTTTCTTT.

DNA for the CDR3: TGTGCCAGCAGCTCTGGACAGGTTCTACGGGGGATAACCAAAAACATTCAGTACTTC. As protein: CASSSGQVLRGITKNIQYF. The chain uses TRBV7-9 and TRBJ2-4; tentatively, D is TRBD1 (7 bases). Germline values: CDR1 SEHNR, CDR2 FQNEAQ (reference sequence). The CDR3 runs 19 residues. The V end was cut by 4 bases, the J end by 2 bases, with 24 bases between.

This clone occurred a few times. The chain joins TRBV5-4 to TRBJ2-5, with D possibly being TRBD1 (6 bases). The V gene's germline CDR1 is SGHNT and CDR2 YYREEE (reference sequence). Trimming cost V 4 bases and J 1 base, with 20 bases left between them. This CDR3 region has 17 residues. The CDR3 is CASSPTPRQVSQETQYF. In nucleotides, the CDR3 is TGTGCCAGCAGCCCAACACCTCGACAGGTTAGCCAAGAGACCCAGTACTTC.

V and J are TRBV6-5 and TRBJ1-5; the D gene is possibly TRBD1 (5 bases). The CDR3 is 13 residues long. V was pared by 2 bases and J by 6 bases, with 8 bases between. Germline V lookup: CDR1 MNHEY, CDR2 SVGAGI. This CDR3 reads CASSYPGGQPQHF. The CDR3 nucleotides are TGTGCCAGCAGTTACCCGGGGGGTCAGCCCCAGCATTTT.

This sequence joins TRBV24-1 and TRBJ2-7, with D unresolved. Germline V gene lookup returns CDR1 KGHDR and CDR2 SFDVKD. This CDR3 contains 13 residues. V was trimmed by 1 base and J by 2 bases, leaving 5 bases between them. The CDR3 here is CATSDFVAYEQYF. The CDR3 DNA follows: TGTGCCACCAGTGATTTTGTCGCCTACGAGCAGTACTTC.